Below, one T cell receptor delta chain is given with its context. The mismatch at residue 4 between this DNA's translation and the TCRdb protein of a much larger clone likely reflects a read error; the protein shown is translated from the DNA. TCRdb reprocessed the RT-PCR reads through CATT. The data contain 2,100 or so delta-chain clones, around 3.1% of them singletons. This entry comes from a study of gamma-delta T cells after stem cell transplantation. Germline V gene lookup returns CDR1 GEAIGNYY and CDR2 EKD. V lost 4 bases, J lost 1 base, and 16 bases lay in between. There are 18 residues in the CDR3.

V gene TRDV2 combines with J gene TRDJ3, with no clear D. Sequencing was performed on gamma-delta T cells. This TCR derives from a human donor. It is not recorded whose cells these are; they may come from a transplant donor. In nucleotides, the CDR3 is TGTGCCTGTGAAACCCTAAGTGGGAGTTCCTGGGACACCCGACAGATGTTTTTC. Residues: CACETLSGSSWDTRQMFF.